This entry lists 13 T cell receptor beta chains sequenced from one sample in a study of T cell responses to AZD1222 COVID-19 vaccine. Profiling relied on immunoSEQ multiplex PCR, and the TCRdb table lists in-frame clones only, not all of them. The sample yields 100,000 to 150,000 clones, 85% to 90% seen once. The sequencing used peripheral blood, collected 28 days after the second AZD1222 dose. The receptor source for this set is an adult who received the AZD1222 COVID-19 vaccine.

Here the CDR3 DNA reads TGCGCCAGCAGCTTCTCCGGGACAGGGACCTACGAGCAGTACTTC. Its translation: CASSFSGTGTYEQYF. The chain combines TRBV5-1 with TRBJ2-7; 9 bases fit TRBD1. Germline-derived CDR1 and CDR2 are SGHRS and YFSETQ. Unmatched junction bases numbered 5, after V lost 2 bases and J lost 2 bases. The CDR3 sequence is 15 residues long.

V and J are TRBV5-6 and TRBJ1-6; a possible D gene is TRBD1 (6 bases). The V gene's germline CDR1 is SGHDT and CDR2 YYEEEE. V was clipped by 4 bases and J by 8 bases, with 19 bases between them. This CDR3 is built from 16 residues. CDR3 loop: CASSKGGAGMDSPLHF. CDR3 nucleotide sequence: TGTGCCAGCAGCAAAGGGGGGGCAGGGATGGATTCACCCCTCCACTTT.

The count of this clone is one. The V call is TRBV6-5, the J call TRBJ2-5, with a possible D match to TRBD1 (6 bases). This CDR3 spans 15 amino acids. The V end was cut by 5 bases, the J end by 2 bases, with 15 bases between. Per the germline V gene, CDR1 is MNHEY and CDR2 is SVGAGI. The CDR3 nucleotides are TGTGCCAGCAGTCGTAGAATCGGACAGCAAGAGACCCAGTACTTC. As protein: CASSRRIGQQETQYF.

The rearrangement links TRBV12-3 or TRBV12-4 to TRBJ2-7; 9 bases agree with TRBD1. Trimming at V came to 4 bases and at J to 10 bases, leaving 5 bases not matched to a gene. The CDR3 runs to 12 residues. The CDR3 loop reads CASSSGTGSQYF. In DNA form, the CDR3 reads TGTGCCAGCAGTTCCGGGACAGGGAGTCAGTACTTC.

The genes are TRBV6-2 or TRBV6-3 and TRBJ2-7, with D tentatively TRBD2 (6 bases). The CDR3 sequence is 16 residues long. Germline V gene lookup returns CDR1 MNHEY and CDR2 SVGEGT. The V and J ends lost 6 bases and 2 bases respectively, with 20 bases between them. CDR3 loop: CASSRAGGKFTYEQYF. The CDR3 nucleotides read TGTGCCAGCAGCCGCGCTGGGGGGAAATTCACCTACGAGCAGTACTTC.

The chain has TRBV27 and TRBJ2-2; unclear D gene. This CDR3 is 11 amino acids long. Germline loops: CDR1 MNHEY, CDR2 SMNVEV (reference sequence). V lost 4 bases to trimming and J lost 6 bases, with 3 bases between them. This CDR3 reads CASSSAGELFF. The CDR3 coding sequence is TGTGCCAGCAGTTCCGCCGGGGAGCTGTTTTTT.

This clone showed up just once. The chain carries TRBV30 and TRBJ1-1; possible D gene TRBD1, 6 bases. CDR3 length equals 13 residues. V lost 3 bases and J lost 4, with 12 bases in between. In germline, CDR1 is GTSNPN, CDR2 SVGIG (reference sequence). CDR3 nucleotides: TGTGCCTGGAGGGGGGCGCAGGGCACTGAAGCTTTCTTT. This gives the protein CAWRGAQGTEAFF.

The V call is TRBV27, the J call TRBJ2-2; D is perhaps TRBD1 (6 bases). V shed 7 bases and J shed 3 bases, with 18 bases lying between them. The CDR3 has 16 amino acids. Germline CDR1 MNHEY, CDR2 SMNVEV (reference sequence). CDR3 loop: CASKTGSGIDTGELFF. CDR3 coding DNA: TGTGCCAGCAAAACAGGGTCAGGGATCGACACCGGGGAGCTGTTTTTT.

CDR3 DNA: TGTGCCAGCAGTCCACTCAACAGGGGGCGGAACAATCAGCCCCAGCATTTT. Translation: CASSPLNRGRNNQPQHF. The chain joins TRBV27 to TRBJ1-5; 9 bases match TRBD1. The germline CDR1 and CDR2 sequences are MNHEY and SMNVEV (reference sequence). This CDR3 has 17 residues. After removal of 5 bases from V and 3 bases from J, the junction contained 11 bases not matched to a gene.

This chain joins TRBV7-2 and TRBJ2-5; possibly TRBD1 for D (6 bases). Germline V gives CDR1 SGHTA, CDR2 FQGNSA. The CDR3 loop spans 15 amino acids. V lost 7 bases and J lost 7, with 22 bases in between. The CDR3 DNA reads TGTGCCAGCACCCAGACAGGCCGAGTCTTTGGGACCCAGTACTTC. Its protein product is CASTQTGRVFGTQYF.

The chain has TRBV5-1 and TRBJ1-6; 7 bases map to TRBD1. This CDR3 has 19 residues. Germline V gives CDR1 SGHRS, CDR2 YFSETQ. Germline trimming cut 4 bases from V and 3 bases from J; bases unmatched to any gene: 16. The CDR3 spells CASSPKSPGGNFYNSPLHF. CDR3 bases: TGCGCCAGCAGCCCAAAGAGTCCAGGGGGGAACTTCTATAATTCACCCCTCCACTTT.

This chain links TRBV28 with TRBJ1-5, with 12 positions matching TRBD1. V dropped 9 bases and J dropped 7; count of bases not matched to a gene: 10. CDR3 length: 15 amino acids. The germline V gene has CDR1 MDHEN and CDR2 SYDVKM. The CDR3 loop reads CASPPTGTGGQPQHF. CDR3 sequence (DNA): TGTGCCAGTCCGCCCACCGGGACAGGGGGCCAGCCCCAGCATTTT. Full variable domain (missing parts from reference TRBV28 and TRBJ1-5): DVKVTQSSRYLVKRTGEKVFLECVQDMDHENMFWYRQDPGLGLRLIYFSYDVKMKEKGDIPEGYSVSREKKERFSLILESASTNQTSMYLCASPPTGTGGQPQHFGDGTRLSIL.

V is TRBV24-1 and J is TRBJ2-2, with 8 positions matching TRBD2. The CDR3 length is 12 residues. With 7 bases clipped from V and 6 bases from J, the junction kept 0 bases outside the gene matches. The germline V gene has CDR1 KGHDR and CDR2 SFDVKD. CDR3 DNA: TGTGCCACCAGCGGGGGGGCCGGGGAGCTGTTTTTT. Protein: CATSGGAGELFF.